These 8 T cell receptor beta chains were all obtained from the same sample, sequenced in a study of blood T cell repertoires in COVID-19. The assay was immunoSEQ multiplex PCR, and TCRdb's table has in-frame clones only and misses some. Altogether about 340,000 clones are present, around 80% being singletons, with the ten largest covering roughly 3%. The material sequenced was peripheral blood. The origin of the receptors is a young man with active or convalescent COVID-19.

This chain uses TRBV2 with TRBJ2-3, with 7 bases lining up with TRBD2. CDR1 and CDR2 (germline): SNHLY, FYNNEI. The trim removed 6 bases at V and 0 bases at J, leaving 15 bases unmatched. This CDR3 is 18 amino acids long. CDR3 DNA sequence: TGTGCCAGCAGAGGCACCGGGACTAACCCCTCTAGCACAGATACGCAGTATTTT. It is translated as CASRGTGTNPSSTDTQYF.

For this clone: The same CDR3 arises from other DNA sequences in this sample as well. The rearrangement joins TRBV18 to TRBJ1-1; TRBD1 might be the D (6 bases). Trimming left V 0 bases short and J 2 bases short, with 10 bases between. The CDR3 sequence is 15 residues long. CDR1 and CDR2 from the germline V gene are KGHSH and LQKENI. The CDR3 bases are TGTGCCAGCTCACCACCCGGCAGGGGAAACACTGAAGCTTTCTTT. Translating it yields CASSPPGRGNTEAFF.

The rearrangement joins TRBV6-5 to TRBJ1-4, with no clear D. This CDR3 has 15 residues. The germline V gene has CDR1 MNHEY and CDR2 SVGAGI. Deletions cut 6 bases from V and 1 base from J, with 12 bases between. CDR3 protein: CASSGYGLTNEKLFF. In nucleotides, the CDR3 is TGTGCCAGCAGCGGCTACGGGTTAACTAATGAAAAACTGTTTTTT.

This chain connects TRBV3-1 (or the pseudogene TRBV3-2) to TRBJ2-2; tentatively, D is TRBD1 (7 bases). Germline-derived CDR1 and CDR2 are LGHDT and YNNKEL (reference sequence). The CDR3 totals 17 residues. Trimming left V 4 bases short and J 6 bases short, with 21 bases between. The CDR3: CASSLRYRTGGAGELFF. In DNA, the CDR3 is TGTGCCAGCAGCCTCCGATACCGGACAGGAGGGGCCGGGGAGCTGTTTTTT.

The gene calls are TRBV19 and TRBJ1-2, with TRBD1 identical over 7 bases. V lost 3 bases to trimming and J lost 4 bases; unmatched junction nucleotides: 5. This CDR3 region has 14 residues. Germline CDR1 is LNHDA and CDR2 is SQIVND (reference sequence). CDR3 region: CASSMVGTVYGYTF. The CDR3 DNA is TGTGCCAGTAGTATGGTCGGGACAGTCTATGGCTACACCTTC.

The V and J genes are TRBV5-6 and TRBJ1-4, with a possible D match to TRBD1 (5 bases). This CDR3 region has 16 residues. V shed 0 bases and J shed 0 bases, with 9 bases lying between them. Germline V gene lookup returns CDR1 SGHDT and CDR2 YYEEEE. The CDR3 DNA sequence: TGTGCCAGCAGCTTGGGACAGCTTGCAACTAATGAAAAACTGTTTTTT. Translated: CASSLGQLATNEKLFF.

The chain employs TRBV7-9 and TRBJ2-1; 9 nucleotides agree with TRBD2. Germline CDR1 is SEHNR and CDR2 is FQNEAQ (reference sequence). The V gene end was trimmed by 5 bases and the J gene end by 9 bases; junction bases not matched to a gene: 11. CDR3 length: 15 amino acids. The CDR3 reads CASSPRVAGVVEQFF. CDR3 in DNA: TGTGCCAGCAGCCCCAGGGTAGCGGGAGTTGTTGAGCAGTTCTTC.

This rearrangement joins TRBV7-8 to TRBJ1-2; TRBD1 agrees at 10 bases. The CDR3 totals 14 residues. The V and J ends lost 3 bases and 7 bases, in that order; junction bases with no gene match: 5. From germline, CDR1 is SGHVS and CDR2 FQNEAQ. This CDR3 is CASSFGTGVGGYTF. CDR3 bases: TGTGCCAGCAGCTTTGGGACAGGGGTTGGTGGCTACACCTTC.